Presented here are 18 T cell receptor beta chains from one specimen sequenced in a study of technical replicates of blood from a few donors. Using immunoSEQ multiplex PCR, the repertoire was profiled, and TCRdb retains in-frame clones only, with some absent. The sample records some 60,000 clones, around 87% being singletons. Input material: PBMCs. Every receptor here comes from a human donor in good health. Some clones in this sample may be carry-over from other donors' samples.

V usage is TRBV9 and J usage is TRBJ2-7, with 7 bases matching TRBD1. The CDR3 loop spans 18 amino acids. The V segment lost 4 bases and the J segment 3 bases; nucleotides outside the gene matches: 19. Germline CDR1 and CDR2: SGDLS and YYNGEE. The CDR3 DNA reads TGTGCCAGCAGCCCCCATGATGTCGGGACAGCGAAAAACTACGAGCAGTACTTC. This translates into CASSPHDVGTAKNYEQYF.

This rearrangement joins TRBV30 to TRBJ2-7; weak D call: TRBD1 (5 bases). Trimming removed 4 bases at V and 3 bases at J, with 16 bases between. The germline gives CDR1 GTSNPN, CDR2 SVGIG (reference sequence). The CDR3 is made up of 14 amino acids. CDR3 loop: CAWKAGGQNYEQYF. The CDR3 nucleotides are TGTGCCTGGAAGGCAGGTGGACAAAACTACGAGCAGTACTTC.

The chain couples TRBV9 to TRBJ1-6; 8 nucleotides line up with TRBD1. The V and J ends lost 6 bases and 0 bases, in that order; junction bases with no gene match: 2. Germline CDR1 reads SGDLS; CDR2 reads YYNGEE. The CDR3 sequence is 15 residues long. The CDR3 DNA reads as TGTGCCAGCAACAGGGGGAGCTCCTATAATTCACCCCTCCACTTT. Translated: CASNRGSSYNSPLHF.

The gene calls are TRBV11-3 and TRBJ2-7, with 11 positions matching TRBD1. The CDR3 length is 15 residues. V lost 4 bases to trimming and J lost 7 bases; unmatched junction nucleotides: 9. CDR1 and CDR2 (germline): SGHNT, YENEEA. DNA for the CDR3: TGTGCCAGCAGCTCCAGGACAGGGGGCGCGGGGGAGCAGTACTTC. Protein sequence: CASSSRTGGAGEQYF.

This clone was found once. This CDR3 is CATSRDPSASSYEQYF. The DNA of the CDR3 is TGTGCCACCAGCAGAGATCCGTCAGCGAGCTCCTACGAGCAGTACTTC. This chain uses TRBV15 with TRBJ2-7, with no clear D. The CDR3 has 16 residues. The ends were cut back, 0 bases at V and 0 bases at J, with 12 bases in the middle. Germline V gene data show CDR1 as LNHNV and CDR2 as YYDKDF (reference sequence).

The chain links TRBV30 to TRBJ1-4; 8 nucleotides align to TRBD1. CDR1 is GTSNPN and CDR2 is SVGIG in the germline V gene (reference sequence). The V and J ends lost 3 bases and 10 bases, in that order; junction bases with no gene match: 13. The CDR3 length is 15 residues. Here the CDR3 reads CAWSLPGQGGTKLFF. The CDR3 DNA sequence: TGTGCCTGGAGCTTACCTGGACAGGGTGGGACAAAACTGTTTTTT.

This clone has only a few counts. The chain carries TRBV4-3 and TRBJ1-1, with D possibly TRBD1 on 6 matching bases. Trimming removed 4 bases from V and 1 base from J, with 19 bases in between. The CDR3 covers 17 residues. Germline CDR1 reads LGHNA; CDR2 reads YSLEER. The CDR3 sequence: CASSRRNGGRQNTEAFF. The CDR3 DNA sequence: TGCGCCAGCAGCCGTAGGAACGGGGGGCGGCAGAACACTGAAGCTTTCTTT.

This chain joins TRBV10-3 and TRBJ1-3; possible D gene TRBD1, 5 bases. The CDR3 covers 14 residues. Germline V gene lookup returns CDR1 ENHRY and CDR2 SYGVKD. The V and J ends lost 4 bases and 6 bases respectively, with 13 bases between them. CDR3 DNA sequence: TGTGCCATCAGTGGTGGCCAGGGAACAAACACCATATATTTT. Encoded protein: CAISGGQGTNTIYF.

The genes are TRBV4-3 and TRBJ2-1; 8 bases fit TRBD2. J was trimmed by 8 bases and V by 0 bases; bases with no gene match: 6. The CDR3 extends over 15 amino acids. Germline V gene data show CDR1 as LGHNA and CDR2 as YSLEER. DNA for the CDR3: TGCGCCAGCAGCCAAGATAGAGGACTAGCATATGAGCAGTTCTTC. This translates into CASSQDRGLAYEQFF.

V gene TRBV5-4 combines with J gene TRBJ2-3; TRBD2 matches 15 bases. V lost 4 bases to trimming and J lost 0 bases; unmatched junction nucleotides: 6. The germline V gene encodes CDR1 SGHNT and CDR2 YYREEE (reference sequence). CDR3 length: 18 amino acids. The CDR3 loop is CASSLRGTSGGSTDTQYF. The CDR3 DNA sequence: TGTGCCAGCAGCCTTCGAGGGACTAGCGGGGGGAGCACAGATACGCAGTATTTT. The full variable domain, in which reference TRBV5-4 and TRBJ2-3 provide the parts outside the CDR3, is ETGVTQSPTHLIKTRGQQVTLRCSSQSGHNTVSWYQQALGQGPQFIFQYYREEENGRGNFPPRFSGLQFPNYSSELNVNALELDDSALYLCASSLRGTSGGSTDTQYFGPGTRLTVL.

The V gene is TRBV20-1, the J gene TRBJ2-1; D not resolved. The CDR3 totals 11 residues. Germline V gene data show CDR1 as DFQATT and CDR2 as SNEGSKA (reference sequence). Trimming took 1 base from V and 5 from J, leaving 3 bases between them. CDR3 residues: CSARADNEQFF. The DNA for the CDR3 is TGCAGTGCTAGAGCCGACAATGAGCAGTTCTTC.

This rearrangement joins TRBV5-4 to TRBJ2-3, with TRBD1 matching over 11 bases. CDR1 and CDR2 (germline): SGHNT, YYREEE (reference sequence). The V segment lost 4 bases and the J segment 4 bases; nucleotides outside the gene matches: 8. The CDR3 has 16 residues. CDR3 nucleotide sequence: TGTGCCAGCAGCAGTGACCCGGGACAGGGGGCAGATACGCAGTATTTT. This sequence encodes CASSSDPGQGADTQYF.

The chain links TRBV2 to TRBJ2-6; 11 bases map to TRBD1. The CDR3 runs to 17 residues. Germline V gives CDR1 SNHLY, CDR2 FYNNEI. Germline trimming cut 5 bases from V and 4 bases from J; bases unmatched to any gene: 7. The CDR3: CASSRDRGALGANVLTF. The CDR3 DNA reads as TGTGCCAGCAGTAGGGACAGGGGGGCCTTAGGGGCCAACGTCCTGACTTTC.

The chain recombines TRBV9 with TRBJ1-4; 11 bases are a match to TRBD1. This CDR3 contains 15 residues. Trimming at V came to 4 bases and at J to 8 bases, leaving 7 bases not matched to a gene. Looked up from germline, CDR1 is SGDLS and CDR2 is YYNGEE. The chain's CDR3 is CASSPGGTGGEKLFF. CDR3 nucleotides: TGTGCCAGCAGCCCCGGGGGGACAGGGGGAGAAAAACTGTTTTTT. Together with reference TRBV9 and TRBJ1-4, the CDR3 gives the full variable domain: DSGVTQTPKHLITATGQRVTLRCSPRSGDLSVYWYQQSLDQGLQFLIQYYNGEERAKGNILERFSAQQFPDLHSELNLSSLELGDSALYFCASSPGGTGGEKLFFGSGTQLSVL.

The CDR3 DNA sequence: TGTGCCAGTGTCAGGGAGGGATCGAGCAATCAGCCCCAGCATTTT. Amino acids: CASVREGSSNQPQHF. The chain has TRBV2 and TRBJ1-5; possible D gene TRBD1, 5 bases. Trimming removed 9 bases at V and 1 base at J, with 16 bases between. The CDR3 runs 15 residues. Germline V lookup: CDR1 SNHLY, CDR2 FYNNEI.

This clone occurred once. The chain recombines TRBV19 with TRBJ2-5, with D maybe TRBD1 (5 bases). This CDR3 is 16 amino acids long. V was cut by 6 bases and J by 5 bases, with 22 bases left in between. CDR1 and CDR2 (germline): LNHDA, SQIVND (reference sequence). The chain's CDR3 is CASSDPRQPYGETQYF. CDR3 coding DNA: TGTGCCAGTAGCGATCCGAGACAGCCCTATGGGGAGACCCAGTACTTC.

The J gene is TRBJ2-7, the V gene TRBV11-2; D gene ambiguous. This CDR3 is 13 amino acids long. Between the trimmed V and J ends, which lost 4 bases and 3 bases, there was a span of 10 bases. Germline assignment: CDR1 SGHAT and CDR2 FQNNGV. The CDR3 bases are TGTGCCAGCAGCTGGCTTGTCCTCTACGAGCAGTACTTC. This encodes CASSWLVLYEQYF.

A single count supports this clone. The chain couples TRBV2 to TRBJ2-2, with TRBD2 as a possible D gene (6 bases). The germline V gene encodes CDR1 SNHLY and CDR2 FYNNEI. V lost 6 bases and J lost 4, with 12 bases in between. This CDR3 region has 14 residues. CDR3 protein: CASRVGDFTGELFF. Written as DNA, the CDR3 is TGTGCCAGCAGGGTGGGGGACTTCACCGGGGAGCTGTTTTTT.